The 3 T cell receptor beta chains in this list originate from one sample, sequenced in a study of early T cells in non-severe SARS-CoV-2 infection. TCRdb ran MiXCR on the 5' RACE reads and lists one entry per CDR3 protein. There are some 62,000 distinct CDR3 sequences in the sample; roughly a tenth occur only once, and about 1.3% lies in the top ten. Sequencing used whole blood. These receptors originate from an adult who was a healthcare worker with PCR-confirmed SARS-CoV-2 infection or an uninfected control (not recorded which).

This clonotype was recorded a few times. The V call is TRBV12-3 or TRBV12-4, the J call TRBJ2-1; D ambiguous. The V and J ends lost 5 bases and 7 bases respectively, with 9 bases between them. The CDR3 sequence is 12 residues long. The DNA of the CDR3 is TGTGCCAGCAGTCCGTTGTCAAATGAGCAGTTCTTC. This encodes CASSPLSNEQFF.

This clonotype has more than one count but fewer than ten. The CDR3 loop is CAWSVGGGPYEQYV. The CDR3 nucleotides read TGTGCCTGGAGTGTCGGAGGGGGCCCCTACGAGCAGTACGTC. The rearrangement joins TRBV30 to TRBJ2-7; a possible D gene is TRBD1 (7 bases). V was pared by 0 bases and J by 2 bases, with 11 bases between. Germline assignment: CDR1 GTSNPN and CDR2 SVGIG (reference sequence). This CDR3 contains 14 residues.

Many counts were recorded for this clonotype. The chain joins TRBV6-2 or TRBV6-3 to TRBJ1-5; maybe TRBD1 (6 bases). The CDR3 is 13 amino acids. CDR1 is MNHEY and CDR2 is SVGEGT in the germline V gene. The V gene lost 2 bases and the J gene lost 6 bases, with 8 bases spanning the gap. CDR3 region: CASSYLGGQPQHF. The CDR3 nucleotides read TGTGCCAGCAGTTACCTAGGGGGTCAGCCCCAGCATTTT.